This is a list of T cell receptor beta chains from one sample in a study of regulatory T cells in long-lasting Graves disease. TCRdb re-derived calls from the multiplex PCR reads in MiXCR, one entry per CDR3 protein. The sample lists 650,000 to 700,000 distinct CDR3 sequences, about 30% occurring once. The source was peripheral blood mononuclear cells (PBMCs), collected when the disease was refractory, from a patient treated with antithyroid drugs. The receptors were sampled from a female donor with Graves disease. The CDR3 runs from the conserved cysteine through the conserved F or W. A D gene is named only where the DNA matches it firmly. Rows may omit the clone size; those that give it use once, few, many or a size class.

J: TRBJ2-7; length: 15; V: TRBV15; size: many; D: .; CDR3: CATRGGHSPAYEQYF; DNA: TGTGCCACCAGGGGCGGGCACAGTCCAGCCTACGAGCAGTACTTC
J: TRBJ2-7; length: 15; V: TRBV5-1; size: .; D: .; CDR3: CASSLVGQTSYEQYF; DNA: TGCGCCAGCAGCTTGGTCGGACAGACCTCCTACGAGCAGTACTTC
J: TRBJ2-7; length: 13; V: TRBV7-9; size: few; D: TRBD2; CDR3: CASSFGLGEGQYF; DNA: TGTGCCAGCAGCTTTGGGCTGGGGGAGGGGCAGTACTTC
J: TRBJ1-5; length: 14; V: TRBV30; size: .; D: .; CDR3: CAWKDSYSNQPQHF; DNA: TGTGCCTGGAAGGACAGCTATAGCAATCAGCCCCAGCATTTT
J: TRBJ1-4; length: 14; V: TRBV11-2; size: few; D: .; CDR3: CASSSTYTNEKLFF; DNA: TGTGCCAGCAGCTCGACGTATACTAATGAAAAACTGTTTTTT
J: TRBJ1-2; length: 15; V: TRBV10-3; size: many; D: TRBD1; CDR3: CAIGDRVIDLYGYTF; DNA: TGTGCCATCGGGGACAGGGTCATAGACCTCTATGGCTACACCTTC
J: TRBJ1-1; length: 14; V: TRBV6-1; size: .; D: .; CDR3: CASSERNGNTEAFF; DNA: TGTGCCAGCAGTGAACGAAACGGGAACACTGAAGCTTTCTTT
J: TRBJ1-2; length: 13; V: TRBV6-1; size: many; D: TRBD1; CDR3: CASTLGQAYGYTF; DNA: TGTGCCAGCACCCTCGGACAGGCGTATGGCTACACCTTC
J: TRBJ1-1; length: 13; V: TRBV27; size: few; D: .; CDR3: CASRTDTDTEAFF; DNA: TGTGCCAGCAGGACTGACACGGACACTGAAGCTTTCTTT
J: TRBJ2-7; length: 15; V: TRBV7-9; size: .; D: TRBD1; CDR3: CASSPRTGETYEQYF; DNA: TGTGCCAGCAGCCCGCGGACAGGGGAAACCTACGAGCAGTACTTC
J: TRBJ1-5; length: 13; V: TRBV10-1; size: few; D: .; CDR3: CASSPGISQPQHF; DNA: TGCGCCAGCAGCCCGGGTATTAGCCAGCCCCAGCATTTT
J: TRBJ1-6; length: 13; V: TRBV10-3; size: .; D: TRBD1; CDR3: CAISGTGSSPLRF; DNA: TGTGCCATCAGTGGGACAGGAAGCTCACCCCTCCGCTTT
J: TRBJ1-6; length: 16; V: TRBV9; size: few; D: .; CDR3: CASSSRQSVGNSPLHF; DNA: TGTGCCAGCAGCTCAAGACAGAGCGTCGGGAATTCACCCCTCCACTTT
J: TRBJ2-7; length: 15; V: TRBV12-3/TRBV12-4; size: few; D: TRBD1; CDR3: CASHRGSTGSYEQYF; DNA: TGTGCCAGCCACAGGGGGTCGACTGGCTCCTACGAGCAGTACTTC
J: TRBJ2-7; length: 10; V: TRBV29-1; size: .; D: .; CDR3: CSVTIYEQYF; DNA: TGCAGCGTTACAATTTACGAGCAGTACTTC
J: TRBJ2-6; length: 18; V: TRBV2; size: .; D: .; CDR3: CANHGGPDPYSGANVLTF; DNA: TGTGCCAACCACGGGGGTCCTGATCCTTACTCTGGGGCCAACGTCCTGACTTTC
J: TRBJ1-2; length: 14; V: TRBV5-1; size: few; D: .; CDR3: CASSLRGAVYGYTF; DNA: TGTGCCAGCAGCCTTCGGGGGGCGGTCTATGGCTACACCTTC
J: TRBJ1-4; length: 13; V: TRBV2; size: many; D: TRBD1; CDR3: CASTDRGDEKLFF; DNA: TGTGCCAGCACGGACAGGGGGGATGAAAAACTGTTTTTT
J: TRBJ1-2; length: 13; V: TRBV5-1; size: .; D: TRBD1; CDR3: CASSPDRVNSYTF; DNA: TGCGCCAGCAGTCCTGACAGGGTGAATAGCTACACCTTC
J: TRBJ2-2; length: 16; V: TRBV12-3/TRBV12-4; size: .; D: TRBD2; CDR3: CASSLSLAGEAGELFF; DNA: TGTGCCAGCAGTTTATCCCTAGCGGGAGAGGCCGGGGAGCTGTTTTTT
J: TRBJ2-3; length: 15; V: TRBV20-1; size: .; D: TRBD1; CDR3: CSARDRTGKSDTQYF; DNA: TGCAGTGCTAGAGACCGGACAGGGAAGAGCGATACGCAGTATTTT
J: TRBJ2-5; length: 14; V: TRBV10-3; size: .; D: .; CDR3: CATAGAGGQETQYF; DNA: TGTGCCACGGCGGGGGCAGGGGGACAAGAGACCCAGTACTTC
J: TRBJ1-1; length: 14; V: TRBV6-1; size: few; D: TRBD1; CDR3: CASKSGQGSTEAFF; DNA: TGTGCCAGCAAGTCGGGACAGGGGAGCACTGAAGCTTTCTTT
J: TRBJ1-5; length: 13; V: TRBV28; size: many; D: .; CDR3: CATRGTRVQPQHF; DNA: TGTGCCACGCGGGGTACCCGGGTTCAGCCCCAGCATTTT
J: TRBJ1-2; length: 14; V: TRBV28; size: many; D: .; CDR3: CASRRPQGHYGYTF; DNA: TGTGCCAGCAGAAGGCCTCAGGGGCACTATGGCTACACCTTC
J: TRBJ2-7; length: 14; V: TRBV5-1; size: few; D: .; CDR3: CASSPSDTRYEQYF; DNA: TGCGCCAGCAGCCCATCCGACACTCGCTACGAGCAGTACTTC
J: TRBJ1-2; length: 15; V: TRBV6-1; size: many; D: TRBD1; CDR3: CASSSPGQGSGGYTF; DNA: TGTGCCAGCAGCTCACCGGGACAGGGATCGGGTGGCTACACCTTC
J: TRBJ1-2; length: 12; V: TRBV29-1; size: few; D: .; CDR3: CSVGLGALGYTF; DNA: TGCAGCGTTGGATTAGGCGCGCTGGGCTACACCTTC
J: TRBJ1-1; length: 17; V: TRBV11-2; size: once; D: .; CDR3: CASSLKDRMGMNTEAFF; DNA: TGTGCCAGCAGCTTGAAAGACAGGATGGGAATGAACACTGAAGCTTTCTTT
J: TRBJ2-2; length: 15; V: TRBV5-1; size: few; D: .; CDR3: CASSQASRGAGELFF; DNA: TGCGCCAGCAGCCAGGCCTCCCGAGGGGCCGGGGAGCTGTTTTTT
J: TRBJ2-7; length: 16; V: TRBV19; size: .; D: TRBD2; CDR3: CASSMYLAGAHYEQYF; DNA: TGTGCCAGTAGTATGTATCTAGCGGGGGCCCACTACGAGCAGTACTTC
J: TRBJ1-5; length: 15; V: TRBV6-1; size: .; D: .; CDR3: CASSEWSQVNQPQHF; DNA: TGTGCCAGCAGTGAATGGTCACAGGTAAATCAGCCCCAGCATTTT
J: TRBJ1-1; length: 14; V: TRBV6-1; size: few; D: .; CDR3: CASSKTLMNTEAFF; DNA: TGTGCCAGCAGCAAGACATTAATGAACACTGAAGCTTTCTTT
J: TRBJ2-1; length: 14; V: TRBV11-2; size: .; D: TRBD2; CDR3: CASSLLAGGNEQFF; DNA: TGTGCCAGCAGCTTGCTAGCGGGTGGTAATGAGCAGTTCTTC
J: TRBJ2-2; length: 17; V: TRBV9; size: .; D: TRBD2; CDR3: CASSTRLAGGRPGELFF; DNA: TGTGCCAGCAGCACTAGACTAGCGGGAGGGAGGCCCGGGGAGCTGTTTTTT
J: TRBJ1-1; length: 16; V: TRBV6-5; size: .; D: TRBD1; CDR3: CASSYSAGTGFTEAFF; DNA: TGTGCCAGCAGTTACTCGGCAGGGACAGGCTTTACCGAAGCTTTCTTT
J: TRBJ1-1; length: 13; V: TRBV2; size: few; D: .; CDR3: CASRGTLNTEAFF; DNA: TGTGCCAGCAGGGGTACATTGAACACTGAAGCTTTCTTT
J: TRBJ2-7; length: 12; V: TRBV27; size: many; D: TRBD2; CDR3: CASSPGGTEQYF; DNA: TGTGCCAGCAGTCCGGGGGGGACCGAGCAGTACTTC
J: TRBJ1-2; length: 14; V: TRBV28; size: many; D: .; CDR3: CASSLGGTEYGYTF; DNA: TGTGCCAGCAGTTTAGGAGGAACGGAATATGGCTACACCTTC
J: TRBJ2-2; length: 17; V: TRBV7-9; size: .; D: .; CDR3: CASSLGPGLLNTGELFF; DNA: TGTGCCAGCAGCTTAGGCCCTGGCTTACTTAACACCGGGGAGCTGTTTTTT
J: TRBJ2-5; length: 14; V: TRBV6-2/TRBV6-3; size: few; D: TRBD2; CDR3: CASRPLAGGETQYF; DNA: TGTGCCAGCCGCCCCCTAGCGGGAGGAGAGACCCAGTACTTC
J: TRBJ1-1; length: 12; V: TRBV6-1; size: .; D: TRBD1; CDR3: CAGRDRNTEAFF; DNA: TGTGCCGGCAGGGACAGGAACACTGAAGCTTTCTTT
J: TRBJ2-7; length: 13; V: TRBV27; size: .; D: .; CDR3: CASSLSTGTEQYF; DNA: TGTGCCAGCAGTTTGTCGACAGGGACTGAGCAGTACTTC
J: TRBJ2-5; length: 15; V: TRBV3-1; size: .; D: TRBD2; CDR3: CASSLQREDVETQYF; DNA: TGTGCCAGCAGCCTTCAGCGGGAGGATGTGGAGACCCAGTACTTC
J: TRBJ1-2; length: 15; V: TRBV5-1; size: few; D: .; CDR3: CASSLEPGGNYGYTF; DNA: TGCGCCAGCAGCTTGGAGCCCGGGGGTAACTATGGCTACACCTTC
J: TRBJ1-5; length: 15; V: TRBV19; size: few; D: .; CDR3: CASSLTGTPGQPQHF; DNA: TGTGCCAGTAGTTTAACCGGGACACCGGGGCAGCCCCAGCATTTT
J: TRBJ1-6; length: 14; V: TRBV19; size: .; D: .; CDR3: CASAGPLDNSPLHF; DNA: TGTGCCAGCGCCGGGCCCTTGGACAATTCACCCCTCCACTTT
J: TRBJ2-7; length: 14; V: TRBV13; size: few; D: .; CDR3: CASSSADRTYEQYF; DNA: TGTGCCAGCAGCTCAGCAGACAGAACCTACGAGCAGTACTTC
J: TRBJ2-5; length: 15; V: TRBV24-1; size: few; D: .; CDR3: CATSDGTGYQETQYF; DNA: TGTGCCACCAGTGATGGTACAGGATACCAAGAGACCCAGTACTTC
J: TRBJ1-1; length: 11; V: TRBV6-1; size: .; D: .; CDR3: CASTRNTEVFF; DNA: TGTGCCAGCACCCGGAACACTGAAGTTTTCTTT
J: TRBJ1-1; length: 15; V: TRBV20-1; size: few; D: .; CDR3: CSAARAVIGNTEAFF; DNA: TGCAGTGCAGCCAGGGCTGTGATTGGGAACACTGAAGCTTTCTTT